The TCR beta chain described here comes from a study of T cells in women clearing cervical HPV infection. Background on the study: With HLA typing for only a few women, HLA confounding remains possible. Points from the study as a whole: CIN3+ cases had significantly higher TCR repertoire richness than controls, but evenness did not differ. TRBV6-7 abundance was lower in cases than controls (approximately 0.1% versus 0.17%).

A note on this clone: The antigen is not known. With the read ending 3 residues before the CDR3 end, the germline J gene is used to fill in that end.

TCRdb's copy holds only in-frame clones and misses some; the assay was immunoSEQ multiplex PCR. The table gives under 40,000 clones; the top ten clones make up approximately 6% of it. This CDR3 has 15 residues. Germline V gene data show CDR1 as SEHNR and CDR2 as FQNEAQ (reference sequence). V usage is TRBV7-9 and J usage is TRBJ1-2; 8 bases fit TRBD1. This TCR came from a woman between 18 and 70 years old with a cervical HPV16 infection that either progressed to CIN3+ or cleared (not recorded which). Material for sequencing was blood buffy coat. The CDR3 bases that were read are TGTGCCAGCAGCTCAGGACAGGGATTGACAGATACC. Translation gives CASSSGQGLTDT. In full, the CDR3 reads CASSSGQGLTDTYTF.